This T cell receptor (beta chain) was found in a study of blood T cell repertoires in COVID-19. Overall study: PBMCs, B-cell-depleted T cells, or T cells provided the cDNA or gDNA that made up the material.

In germline, CDR1 is SNHLY, CDR2 FYNNEI. This CDR3 is 16 amino acids long. V dropped 7 bases and J dropped 4; count of bases not matched to a gene: 11. Per the study methods: Estimation of nucleated cell counts relied on the amplification of reference gene primers. The table came from immunoSEQ multiplex PCR; TCRdb's copy has only in-frame clones and leaves some out. V, J and clone size are those of that table, while D and trimming were read from the DNA. Seen here are about 310,000 clones, around 85% observed once, and the top ten hold approximately 1.9%. Sample: PBMCs or T cells enriched from blood (not recorded which). J is TRBJ1-2 and V is TRBV2; 11 bases are shared with TRBD1. The source of this sequence is a woman aged 25 to 39 who had been exposed to COVID-19. This CDR3 reads CASTPRGTGGSYGYTF. CDR3 sequence (DNA): TGTGCCAGCACTCCCCGGGGGACAGGGGGTAGCTATGGCTACACCTTC.